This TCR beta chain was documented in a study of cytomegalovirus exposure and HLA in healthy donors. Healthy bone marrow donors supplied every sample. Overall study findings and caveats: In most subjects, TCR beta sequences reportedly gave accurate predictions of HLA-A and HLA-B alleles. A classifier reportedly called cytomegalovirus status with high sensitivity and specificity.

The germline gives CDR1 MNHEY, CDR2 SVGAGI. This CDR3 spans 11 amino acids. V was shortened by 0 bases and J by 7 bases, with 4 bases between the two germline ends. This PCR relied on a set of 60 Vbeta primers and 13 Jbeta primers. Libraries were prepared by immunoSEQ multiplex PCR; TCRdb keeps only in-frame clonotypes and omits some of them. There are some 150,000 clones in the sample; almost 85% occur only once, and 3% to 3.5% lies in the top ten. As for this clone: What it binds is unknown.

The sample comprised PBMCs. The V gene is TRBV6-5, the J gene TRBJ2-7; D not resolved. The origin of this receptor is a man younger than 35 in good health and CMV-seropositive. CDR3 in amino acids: CASSYSEEQYF. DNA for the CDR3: TGTGCCAGCAGTTACTCGGAGGAGCAGTACTTC.